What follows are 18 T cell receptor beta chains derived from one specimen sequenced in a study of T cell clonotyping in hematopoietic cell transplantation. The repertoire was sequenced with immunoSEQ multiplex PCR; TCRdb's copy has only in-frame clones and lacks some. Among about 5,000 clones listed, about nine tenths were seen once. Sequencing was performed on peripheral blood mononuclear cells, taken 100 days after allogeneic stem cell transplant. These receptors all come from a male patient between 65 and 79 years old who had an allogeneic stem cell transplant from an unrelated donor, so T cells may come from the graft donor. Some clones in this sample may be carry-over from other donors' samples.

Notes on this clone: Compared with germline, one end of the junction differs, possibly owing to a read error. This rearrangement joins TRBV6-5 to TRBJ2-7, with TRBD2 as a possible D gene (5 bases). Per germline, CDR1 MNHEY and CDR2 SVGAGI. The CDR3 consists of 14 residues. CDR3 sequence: CASRPGLASNEQYF. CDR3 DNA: TGTGCCAGCAGACCTGGACTCGCCTCCAACGAGCAGTACTTC.

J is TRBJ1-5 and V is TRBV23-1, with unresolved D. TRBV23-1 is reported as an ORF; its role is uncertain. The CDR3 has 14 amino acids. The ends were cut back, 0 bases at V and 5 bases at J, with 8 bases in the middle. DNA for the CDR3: TGCGCCAGCAGTCAATCGGCGGGGTATCAGCCCCAGCATTTT. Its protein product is CASSQSAGYQPQHF.

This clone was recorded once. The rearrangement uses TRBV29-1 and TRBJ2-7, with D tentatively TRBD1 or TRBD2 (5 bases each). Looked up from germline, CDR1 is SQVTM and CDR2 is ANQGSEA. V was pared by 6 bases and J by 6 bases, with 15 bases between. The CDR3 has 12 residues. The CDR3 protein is CSVAGTPFEQYF. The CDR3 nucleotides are TGCAGCGTCGCCGGGACCCCCTTCGAGCAGTACTTC.

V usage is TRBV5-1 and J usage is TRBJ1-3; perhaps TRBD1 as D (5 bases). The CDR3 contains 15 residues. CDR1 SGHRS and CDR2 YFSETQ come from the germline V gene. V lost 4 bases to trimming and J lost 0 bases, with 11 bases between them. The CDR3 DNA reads TGCGCCAGCAGCCCAGGGACCAGCTCTGGAAACACCATATATTTT. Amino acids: CASSPGTSSGNTIYF.

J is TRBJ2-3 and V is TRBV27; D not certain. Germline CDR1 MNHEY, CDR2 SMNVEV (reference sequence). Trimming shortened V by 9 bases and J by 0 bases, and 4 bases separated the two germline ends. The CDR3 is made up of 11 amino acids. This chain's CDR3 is CARTSTDTQYF. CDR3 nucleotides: TGTGCCAGGACGAGCACAGATACGCAGTATTTT.

The CDR3 DNA reads as TGTGCCAGCAGCTTCTGGCCCCGGGATACGCAGTATTTT. This encodes CASSFWPRDTQYF. The chain links TRBV7-2 to TRBJ2-3; D is unresolved. The CDR3 runs to 13 residues. Germline V CDR1 and CDR2: SGHTA, FQGNSA. V was clipped by 3 bases and J by 6 bases, with 10 bases between them.

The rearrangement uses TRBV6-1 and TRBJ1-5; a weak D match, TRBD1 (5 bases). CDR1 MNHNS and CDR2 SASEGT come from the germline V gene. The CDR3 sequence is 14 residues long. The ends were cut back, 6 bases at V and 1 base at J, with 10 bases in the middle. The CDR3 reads CASSPTESNQPQHF. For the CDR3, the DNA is TGTGCCAGCAGCCCGACAGAGAGCAATCAGCCCCAGCATTTT.

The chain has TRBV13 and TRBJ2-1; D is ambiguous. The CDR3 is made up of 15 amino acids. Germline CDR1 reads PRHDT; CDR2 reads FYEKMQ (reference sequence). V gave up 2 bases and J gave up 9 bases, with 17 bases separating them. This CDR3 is CASSLFGSSRREQFF. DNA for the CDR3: TGTGCCAGCAGCTTATTCGGGTCTAGTCGGCGTGAGCAGTTCTTC.

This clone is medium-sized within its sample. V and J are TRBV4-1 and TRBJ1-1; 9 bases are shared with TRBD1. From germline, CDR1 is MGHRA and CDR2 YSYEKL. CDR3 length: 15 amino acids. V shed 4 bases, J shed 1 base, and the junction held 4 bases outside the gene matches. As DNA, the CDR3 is TGCGCCAGCAGCCGGGGACAGGGAGAGAACACTGAAGCTTTCTTT. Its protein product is CASSRGQGENTEAFF.

CDR3 nucleotides: TGTGCCTGCTTTACTGGAAACACCATATATTTT. Translating it yields CACFTGNTIYF. The rearrangement links TRBV30 to TRBJ1-3; D gene ambiguous. Germline V gives CDR1 GTSNPN, CDR2 SVGIG (reference sequence). This CDR3 region has 11 residues. V was cut by 6 bases and J by 2 bases, with 5 bases left in between.

The CDR3 sequence is CASSPTLGTSGYEQYF. CDR3 coding DNA: TGTGCCAGCAGCCCAACTCTGGGGACTAGCGGCTACGAGCAGTACTTC. The genes are TRBV4-2 and TRBJ2-7, with TRBD2 matching over 11 bases. V dropped 4 bases and J dropped 3; count of bases not matched to a gene: 8. The CDR3 has 16 residues. Germline lookup yields CDR1 LGHNA and CDR2 YNFKEQ.

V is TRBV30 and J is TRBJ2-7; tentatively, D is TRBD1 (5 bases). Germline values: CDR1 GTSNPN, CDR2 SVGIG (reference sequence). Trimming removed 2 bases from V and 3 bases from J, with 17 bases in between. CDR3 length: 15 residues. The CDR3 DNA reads TGTGCCTGGAGTTTTATCTCCGACAGTGGCTACGAGCAGTACTTC. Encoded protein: CAWSFISDSGYEQYF.

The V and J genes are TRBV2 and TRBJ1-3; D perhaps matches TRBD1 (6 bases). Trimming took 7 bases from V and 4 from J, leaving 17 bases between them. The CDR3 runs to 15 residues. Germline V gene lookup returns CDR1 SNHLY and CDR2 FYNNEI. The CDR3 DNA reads TGTGCCAGCACCCAATCGGGGGCTCGGGGAAACACCATATATTTT. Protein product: CASTQSGARGNTIYF.

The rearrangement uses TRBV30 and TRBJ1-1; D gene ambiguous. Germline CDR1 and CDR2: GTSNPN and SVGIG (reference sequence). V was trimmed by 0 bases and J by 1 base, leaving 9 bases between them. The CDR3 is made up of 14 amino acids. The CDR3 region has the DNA TGTGCCTGGAGTGTACCCGACCAGAACACTGAAGCTTTCTTT. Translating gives CAWSVPDQNTEAFF.

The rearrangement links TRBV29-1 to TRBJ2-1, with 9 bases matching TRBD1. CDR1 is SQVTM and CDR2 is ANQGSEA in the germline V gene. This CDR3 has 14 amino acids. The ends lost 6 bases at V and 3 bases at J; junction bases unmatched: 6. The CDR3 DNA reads TGCAGCGTGTCTCGGACAGGGGTCTACAATGAGCAGTTCTTC. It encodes CSVSRTGVYNEQFF.

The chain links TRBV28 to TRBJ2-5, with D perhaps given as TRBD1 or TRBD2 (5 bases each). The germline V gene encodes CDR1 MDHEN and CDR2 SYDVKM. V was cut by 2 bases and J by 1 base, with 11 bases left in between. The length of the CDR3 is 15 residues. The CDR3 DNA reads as TGTGCCAGCAGTTTAATCTGGGGGTCCCAAGAGACCCAGTACTTC. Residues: CASSLIWGSQETQYF.

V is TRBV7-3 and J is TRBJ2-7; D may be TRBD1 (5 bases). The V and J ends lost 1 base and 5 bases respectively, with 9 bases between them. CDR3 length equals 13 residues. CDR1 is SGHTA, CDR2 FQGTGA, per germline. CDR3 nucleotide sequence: TGTGCCAGCAGCTTAAACCAGGACAACGAGCAGTACTTC. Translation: CASSLNQDNEQYF.

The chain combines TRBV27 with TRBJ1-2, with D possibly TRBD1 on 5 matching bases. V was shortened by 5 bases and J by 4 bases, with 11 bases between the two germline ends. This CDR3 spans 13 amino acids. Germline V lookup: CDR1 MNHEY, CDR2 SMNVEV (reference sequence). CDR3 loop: CASSGSGAYGYTF. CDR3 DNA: TGTGCCAGCAGTGGGAGCGGGGCCTATGGCTACACCTTC.